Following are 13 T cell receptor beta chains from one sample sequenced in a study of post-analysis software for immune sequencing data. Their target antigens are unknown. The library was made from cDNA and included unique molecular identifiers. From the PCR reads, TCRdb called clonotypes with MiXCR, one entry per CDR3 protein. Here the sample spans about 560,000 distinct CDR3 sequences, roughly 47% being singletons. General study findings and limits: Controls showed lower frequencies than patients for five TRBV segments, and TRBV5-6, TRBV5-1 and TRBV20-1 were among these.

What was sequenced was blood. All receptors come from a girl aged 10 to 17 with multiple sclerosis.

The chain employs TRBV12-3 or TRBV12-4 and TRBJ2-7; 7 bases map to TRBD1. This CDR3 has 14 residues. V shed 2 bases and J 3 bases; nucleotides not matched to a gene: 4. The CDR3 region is CASSLFQGVYEQYF. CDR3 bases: TGTGCCAGCAGTTTATTCCAGGGGGTCTACGAGCAGTACTTC.

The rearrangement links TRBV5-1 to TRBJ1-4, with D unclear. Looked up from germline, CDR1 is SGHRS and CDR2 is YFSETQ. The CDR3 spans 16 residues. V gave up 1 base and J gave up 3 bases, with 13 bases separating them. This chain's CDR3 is CASSLMGSTSNEKLFF. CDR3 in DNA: TGCGCCAGCAGCTTGATGGGAAGCACCTCTAATGAAAAACTGTTTTTT.

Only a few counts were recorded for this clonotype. CDR3 protein: CSANCFLGPWGEQYF. Here the CDR3 DNA reads TGCAGTGCCAATTGTTTCCTGGGCCCCTGGGGCGAGCAGTACTTC. The chain couples TRBV20-1 to TRBJ2-7; unclear D gene. CDR1 and CDR2 from the germline V gene are DFQATT and SNEGSKA (reference sequence). V was trimmed by 6 bases and J by 6 bases, leaving 24 bases between them. The CDR3 extends over 15 amino acids.

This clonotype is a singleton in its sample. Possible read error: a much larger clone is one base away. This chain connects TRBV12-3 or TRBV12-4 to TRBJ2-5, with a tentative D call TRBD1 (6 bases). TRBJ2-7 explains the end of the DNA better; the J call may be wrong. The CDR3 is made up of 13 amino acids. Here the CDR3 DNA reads TGTGCCAGCAGTTTTACAGGGCCCTACGAGCAGTACTTC. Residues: CASSFTGPYEQYF.

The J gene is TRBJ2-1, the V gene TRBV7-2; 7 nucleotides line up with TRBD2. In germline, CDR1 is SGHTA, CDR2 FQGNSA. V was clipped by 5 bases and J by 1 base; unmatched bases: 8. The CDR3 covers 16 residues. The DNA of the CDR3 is TGTGCCAGCAGCACCCCCCCGGGAGGTTCCTACAATGAGCAGTTCTTC. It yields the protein CASSTPPGGSYNEQFF. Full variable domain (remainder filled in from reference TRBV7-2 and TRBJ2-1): GAGVSQSPSNKVTEKGKDVELRCDPISGHTALYWYRQSLGQGLEFLIYFQGNSAPDKSGLPSDRFSAERTGGSVSTLTIQRTQQEDSAVYLCASSTPPGGSYNEQFFGPGTRLTVL.

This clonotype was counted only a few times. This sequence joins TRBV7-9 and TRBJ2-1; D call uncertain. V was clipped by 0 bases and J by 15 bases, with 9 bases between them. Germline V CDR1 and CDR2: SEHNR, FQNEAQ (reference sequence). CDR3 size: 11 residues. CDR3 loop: CASSLAPLLFF. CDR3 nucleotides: TGTGCCAGCAGCTTAGCCCCCCTACTGTTCTTC.

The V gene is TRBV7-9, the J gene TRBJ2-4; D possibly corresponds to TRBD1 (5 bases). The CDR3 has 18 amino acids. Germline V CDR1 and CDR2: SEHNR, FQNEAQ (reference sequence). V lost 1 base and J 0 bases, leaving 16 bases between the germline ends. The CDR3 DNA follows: TGTGCCAGCAGCTTAGGGGGCCGACAGATACTAGCCAAAAACATTCAGTACTTC. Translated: CASSLGGRQILAKNIQYF.

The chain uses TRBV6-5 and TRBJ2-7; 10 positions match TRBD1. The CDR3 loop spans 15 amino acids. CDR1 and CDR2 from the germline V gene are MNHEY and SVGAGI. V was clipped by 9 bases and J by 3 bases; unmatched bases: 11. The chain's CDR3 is CASETRDRGNYEQYF. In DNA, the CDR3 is TGTGCCAGTGAGACCAGGGACAGGGGAAACTACGAGCAGTACTTC.

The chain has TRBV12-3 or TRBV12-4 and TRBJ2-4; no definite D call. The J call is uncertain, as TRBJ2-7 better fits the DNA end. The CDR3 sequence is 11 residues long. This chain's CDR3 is CASSALYEQYF. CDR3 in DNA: TGTGCCAGCAGTGCCTTATACGAGCAGTACTTC.

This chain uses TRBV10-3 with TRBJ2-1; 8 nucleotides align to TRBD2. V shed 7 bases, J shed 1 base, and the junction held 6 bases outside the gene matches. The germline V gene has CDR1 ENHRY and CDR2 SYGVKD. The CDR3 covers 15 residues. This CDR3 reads CAINSGSKSYNEQFF. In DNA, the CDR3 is TGTGCCATCAACAGCGGGAGTAAGTCCTACAATGAGCAGTTCTTC.

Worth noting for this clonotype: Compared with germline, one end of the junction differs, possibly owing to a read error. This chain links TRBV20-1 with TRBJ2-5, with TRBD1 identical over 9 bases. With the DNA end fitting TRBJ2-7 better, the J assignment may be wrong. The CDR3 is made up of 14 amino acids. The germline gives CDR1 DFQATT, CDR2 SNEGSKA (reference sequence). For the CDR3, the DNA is TGCAGCGCTAGTCCCGGGACAGGGAACTACGAGCAGTACTTC. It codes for CSASPGTGNYEQYF.

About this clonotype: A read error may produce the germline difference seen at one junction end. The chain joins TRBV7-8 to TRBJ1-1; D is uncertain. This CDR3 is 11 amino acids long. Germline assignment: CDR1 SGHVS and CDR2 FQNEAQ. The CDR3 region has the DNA TGTGCCGGCAGCCTAGGGACTGAAGCTTTCTTT. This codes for CAGSLGTEAFF.

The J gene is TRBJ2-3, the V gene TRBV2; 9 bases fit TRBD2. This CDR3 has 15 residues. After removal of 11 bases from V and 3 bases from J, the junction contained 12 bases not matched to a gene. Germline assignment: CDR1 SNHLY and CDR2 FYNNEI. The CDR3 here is CAGRGAGGGTDTQYF. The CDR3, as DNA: TGTGCCGGCCGCGGAGCGGGGGGCGGGACAGATACGCAGTATTTT.